Presented here are 17 T cell receptor beta chains from one specimen sequenced in a study of T-cell memory formation after mild COVID-19. TCRdb re-called the 5' RACE reads through MiXCR, storing one row per CDR3 protein. This table has around 300,000 distinct CDR3 sequences, less than 9.5% appearing once. Sample: PBMCs or a T cell subset sorted from them (not recorded which). Receptors originate from a young man who had mild COVID-19 (a few samples of this study predate the infection). Cell type and time point are not known.

The sample holds many counts of this clonotype. CDR3 in amino acids: CSVGRLAGGPETQYF. CDR3 coding DNA: TGCAGCGTTGGTAGACTAGCGGGGGGCCCGGAGACCCAGTACTTC. The V and J genes are TRBV29-1 and TRBJ2-5; 13 bases line up with TRBD2. Germline lookup yields CDR1 SQVTM and CDR2 ANQGSEA. The length of the CDR3 is 15 residues. The junction had 7 bases not matched to a gene; V was cut back by 4 bases and J by 5 bases.

V is TRBV5-1 and J is TRBJ2-5, with 9 bases aligning to TRBD1. Germline lookup yields CDR1 SGHRS and CDR2 YFSETQ. The junction had 7 bases not matched to a gene; V was cut back by 4 bases and J by 3 bases. This CDR3 comprises 15 residues. The CDR3, as DNA: TGCGCCAGCAGCACCGCCGGGACAGGGAAAGAGACCCAGTACTTC. Residues: CASSTAGTGKETQYF.

This clonotype showed up many times. The V gene is TRBV12-3 or TRBV12-4, the J gene TRBJ2-5; tentative D call: TRBD1 (8 bases). This CDR3 contains 14 residues. With 4 bases removed from V and 5 bases from J, the gap between germline ends came to 14 bases. CDR3 nucleotides: TGTGCCAGCAGTTCACAGGGGGGGCTGGAGACCCAGTACTTC. Translation gives CASSSQGGLETQYF.

The table lists this clonotype with many counts. V is TRBV12-3 or TRBV12-4 and J is TRBJ1-2; the D gene is possibly TRBD1 (5 bases). The ends were cut back, 8 bases at V and 5 bases at J, with 12 bases in the middle. This CDR3 spans 12 amino acids. This CDR3 reads CASRRSGYGYTF. Written as DNA, the CDR3 is TGTGCCAGCCGGAGGTCAGGGTATGGCTACACCTTC.

This clonotype was recorded many times. The DNA for the CDR3 is TGTGCCAGCAGGTATACGGGCAGGACCAGCACAGATACGCAGTATTTT. Encoded protein: CASRYTGRTSTDTQYF. The gene calls are TRBV11-2 and TRBJ2-3; D unclear. V gave up 6 bases and J gave up 0 bases, with 16 bases separating them. The CDR3 totals 16 residues. CDR1 SGHAT and CDR2 FQNNGV come from the germline V gene.

The table lists this clonotype with many counts. The J gene is TRBJ2-4, the V gene TRBV20-1, with TRBD1 matching over 7 bases. CDR1 DFQATT and CDR2 SNEGSKA come from the germline V gene (reference sequence). The CDR3 totals 17 residues. Trimming cost V 2 bases and J 2 bases; bases outside gene matches: 12. CDR3 DNA: TGCAGTGCTAGACCGAGAAAGGGGGCTCGGTCCAAAAACATTCAGTACTTC. Encoded protein: CSARPRKGARSKNIQYF.

This clonotype was counted many times. The V call is TRBV6-5, the J call TRBJ1-1, with 8 bases aligning to TRBD1. Trimming at V came to 5 bases and at J to 4 bases, leaving 6 bases not matched to a gene. Germline lookup yields CDR1 MNHEY and CDR2 SVGAGI. The CDR3 is made up of 14 amino acids. The CDR3 sequence is CASSTDRAGTEAFF. Here the CDR3 DNA reads TGTGCCAGCAGTACGGACAGGGCTGGCACTGAAGCTTTCTTT.

Ten or more counts support this clonotype. As DNA, the CDR3 is TGCGCCAGCAGCCAACGGACAGGGAACTCAGGGAACATTCAGTACTTC. Its translation is CASSQRTGNSGNIQYF. This chain connects TRBV4-3 to TRBJ2-4, with 8 bases fitting TRBD1. The ends lost 2 bases at V and 7 bases at J; junction bases unmatched: 10. Germline V gene data show CDR1 as LGHNA and CDR2 as YSLEER. CDR3 size: 16 residues.

This clonotype was counted a few times. This CDR3 is CATSTRLEILQETQYF. The CDR3 DNA reads as TGTGCCACCAGCACCAGACTAGAAATTTTACAAGAGACCCAGTACTTC. The V call is TRBV15, the J call TRBJ2-5; D possibly corresponds to TRBD2 (6 bases). V was pared by 4 bases and J by 2 bases, with 17 bases between. The CDR3 runs to 16 residues. Germline assignment: CDR1 LNHNV and CDR2 YYDKDF (reference sequence).

This clonotype was seen only a few times. The chain has TRBV11-2 and TRBJ2-7; 7 nucleotides match TRBD1. Germline V gene data show CDR1 as SGHAT and CDR2 as FQNNGV. The CDR3 spans 15 residues. With 6 bases clipped from V and 6 bases from J, the junction kept 14 bases outside the gene matches. The CDR3 is CASRPVRDSSFEQYV. CDR3 coding DNA: TGTGCCAGCAGGCCAGTCCGGGACAGCTCGTTCGAGCAGTACGTC.

This clonotype was picked up many times. V usage is TRBV7-8 and J usage is TRBJ2-1, with 11 positions matching TRBD2. The CDR3 loop spans 18 amino acids. Germline CDR1 SGHVS, CDR2 FQNEAQ. The V and J ends lost 3 bases and 0 bases, in that order; junction bases with no gene match: 7. The CDR3 DNA reads TGTGCCAGCAGCTTTGAGGCTAGCGGGGGGTCCTCCTACAATGAGCAGTTCTTC. It specifies CASSFEASGGSSYNEQFF.

This clonotype has a handful of counts. V is TRBV6-4 and J is TRBJ2-3; D may match TRBD1 or TRBD2 (5 bases each). The CDR3 is 15 residues long. V lost 0 bases and J lost 6, with 13 bases in between. Germline V lookup: CDR1 MRHNA, CDR2 SNTAGT. CDR3 nucleotides: TGTGCCAGCAGTGACTCTCCCGGGGCCGGCGATACGCAGTATTTT. It codes for CASSDSPGAGDTQYF.

V gene TRBV12-3 or TRBV12-4 combines with J gene TRBJ2-5; 9 bases are shared with TRBD1. V shed 5 bases and J 5 bases; nucleotides not matched to a gene: 12. The length of the CDR3 is 16 residues. The CDR3 reads CASSTPTGGRPETQYF. In nucleotides, the CDR3 is TGTGCCAGCAGTACCCCGACAGGGGGTCGGCCGGAGACCCAGTACTTC.

This clonotype was counted ten times or more. The chain combines TRBV29-1 with TRBJ2-3, with 9 bases fitting TRBD2. With 6 bases clipped from V and 2 bases from J, the junction kept 12 bases outside the gene matches. CDR1 SQVTM and CDR2 ANQGSEA come from the germline V gene. The CDR3 is 16 amino acids. This CDR3 is CSVLDPLAGITDTQYF. CDR3 DNA: TGCAGCGTCCTCGACCCGCTAGCGGGGATCACAGATACGCAGTATTTT.

This clonotype was seen a handful of times. V is TRBV7-6 and J is TRBJ2-3; D not resolved. V lost 8 bases to trimming and J lost 0 bases, with 15 bases between them. Germline CDR1 reads SGHVS; CDR2 reads FNYEAQ. This CDR3 has 15 amino acids. The CDR3 nucleotides read TGTGCCAGCCGCCCGGAGATCCTTAGCACAGATACGCAGTATTTT. It is translated as CASRPEILSTDTQYF.

CDR3 region: CASTDGYRVGSPLHF. The CDR3, as DNA: TGTGCCAGCACCGACGGGTACAGGGTGGGTTCACCCCTCCACTTT. The chain has TRBV6-5 and TRBJ1-6; tentative D call: TRBD1 (6 bases). The CDR3 loop spans 15 amino acids. From germline, CDR1 is MNHEY and CDR2 SVGAGI. The germline V and J ends were trimmed by 7 bases and 9 bases, with 19 bases remaining between them.

This clonotype was seen more than once but under ten times. V gene TRBV20-1 combines with J gene TRBJ2-1; 14 bases map to TRBD2. This CDR3 contains 15 residues. V trimming: 3 bases; J trimming: 6 bases; junction bases outside the gene matches: 4. Germline CDR1 is DFQATT and CDR2 is SNEGSKA (reference sequence). This CDR3 is CSARVGTSGGNEQFF. In DNA form, the CDR3 reads TGCAGTGCTAGGGTGGGGACTAGCGGGGGCAATGAGCAGTTCTTC.